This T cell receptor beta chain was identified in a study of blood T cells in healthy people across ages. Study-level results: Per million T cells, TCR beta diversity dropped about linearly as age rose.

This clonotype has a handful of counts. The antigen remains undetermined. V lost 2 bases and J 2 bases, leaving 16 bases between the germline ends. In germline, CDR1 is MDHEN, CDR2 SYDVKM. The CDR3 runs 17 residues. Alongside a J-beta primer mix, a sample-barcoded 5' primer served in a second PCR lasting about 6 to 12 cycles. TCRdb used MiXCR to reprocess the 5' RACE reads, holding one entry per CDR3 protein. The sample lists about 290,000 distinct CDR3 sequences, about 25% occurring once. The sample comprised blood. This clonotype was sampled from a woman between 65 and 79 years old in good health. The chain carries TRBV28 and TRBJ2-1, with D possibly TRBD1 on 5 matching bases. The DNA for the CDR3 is TGTGCCAGCAGTTTAGGGGCGACTCTCTCTCCCTACAATGAGCAGTTCTTC. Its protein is CASSLGATLSPYNEQFF.